Listed below are T cell receptor beta chains from one sample, sequenced in a study of T cell therapy after organ transplantation. No antigen has been identified for these receptors. Profiled with immunoSEQ multiplex PCR; TCRdb holds only in-frame clones, not every one. In the table there are some 48,000 clones, 85% to 95% of which are singletons. Source: CD8+ T cells from blood, taken before autologous CMV-specific T cell therapy. These TCRs come from a human patient who had received a solid organ transplant and had CMV disease. Both conserved end residues are part of each CDR3. D genes are given only for firm matches. The size entry is marked missing in some rows and otherwise reads once, few, many or a size class.

TRBD2,TRBJ2-2,TRBV7-3,.,TGTGCCAGCAGCTCTCCTAGCGGGGCGAACACCGGGGAGCTGTTTTTT,CASSSPSGANTGELFF
.,TRBJ2-4,TRBV4-1,.,TGCGCCAGCAGCCCCTTCGGGGAACAAGTGTTAGCCAAAAACATTCAGTACTTC,CASSPFGEQVLAKNIQYF
.,TRBJ1-2,TRBV5-1,.,TGCGCCAGCAGCCCTGTCCGCGCCAACTATGGCTACACCTTC,CASSPVRANYGYTF
.,TRBJ1-1,TRBV11-2,.,TGTGCCAGCAGCTTAGGGCCGAGTACTGAAGCTTTCTTT,CASSLGPSTEAFF
TRBD2,TRBJ2-3,TRBV4-3,once,TGCGCCAGCAGCCAAGATAATGGACTAGCGGGTCGCGGCGCGCAGTATTTT,CASSQDNGLAGRGAQYF
.,TRBJ1-2,TRBV29-1,.,TGCAGCGCCGAGGGGAACTATGGCTACACCTTC,CSAEGNYGYTF
.,TRBJ2-3,TRBV5-4,.,TGTGCCAGCAGTCCATCTAGCACAGATACGCAGTATTTT,CASSPSSTDTQYF
TRBD1,TRBJ2-7,TRBV5-4,.,TGTGCCAGCAGCCTAGGACAGGGGGCGGACGAGCAGTACTTC,CASSLGQGADEQYF
.,TRBJ2-7,TRBV11-2,.,TGTGCCAGCACCTCGGTGGGGTACGAGCAGTACTTC,CASTSVGYEQYF
.,TRBJ2-7,TRBV4-3,.,TGCGCCAGCAGCCACTACAGGGGAGGGAACGAGCAGTACTTC,CASSHYRGGNEQYF
TRBD1,TRBJ1-1,TRBV9,.,TGTGCCAGCAGCGTAGTAGACTACGGACAGGGGCTGGTTACTGAAGCTTTCTTT,CASSVVDYGQGLVTEAFF
TRBD1,TRBJ2-7,TRBV29-1,once,TGCAGCGTGACCGGGACAGGGTACTACGAGCAGTACTTC,CSVTGTGYYEQYF
TRBD2,TRBJ2-3,TRBV7-9,.,TGTGCCAGCAGACTAGCGGGAGGGTACACAGATACGCAGTATTTT,CASRLAGGYTDTQYF
TRBD2,TRBJ2-3,TRBV2,.,TGTGCCAGCAGTGAGGGAGCGGGGGCGGCAGATACGCAGTATTTT,CASSEGAGAADTQYF
TRBD2,TRBJ2-7,TRBV14,.,TGTGCCAGCAGCCAAGTAACGGCTAGCGGGAGATCTGGCGAGCAGTACTTC,CASSQVTASGRSGEQYF
.,TRBJ1-1,TRBV9,.,TGTGCCAGCAGCGTCCGGACGGTTAACACTGAAGCTTTCTTT,CASSVRTVNTEAFF
TRBD2,TRBJ2-2,TRBV6-4,.,TGTGCCAGCAGTGACTCGAGACGTAGCGGGGACACCGGGGAGCTGTTTTTT,CASSDSRRSGDTGELFF
.,TRBJ2-1,TRBV5-8,.,TGTGCCAGCAGCTTATTGAGACTACCGGACGATGAGCAGTTCTTC,CASSLLRLPDDEQFF
TRBD1,TRBJ1-6,TRBV30,.,TGTGCCTGGAGTCCCGGGACAGGGGGATCACCCCTCCACTTT,CAWSPGTGGSPLHF
.,TRBJ2-1,TRBV7-8,.,TGTGCCAGCAGCTCCCAGGGGTGGGAGCAGTTCTTC,CASSSQGWEQFF
.,TRBJ2-7,TRBV4-2,once,TGTGCCAGCAGCCAAGACAGGAGTAGCTCCTACGAGCAGTACTTC,CASSQDRSSSYEQYF
TRBD1,TRBJ1-6,TRBV30,.,TGTGCCTTACAGGGGATATATAATTCACCCCTCCACTTT,CALQGIYNSPLHF
.,TRBJ1-6,TRBV7-8,.,TGTGCCAGCAGCTTAGTTGGCTCCTATAATTCACCCCTCCACTTT,CASSLVGSYNSPLHF
.,TRBJ2-5,TRBV2,once,TGTGCCAGCAGCCCCCCTAACGAGGGCTTGGAGACCCAGTACTTC,CASSPPNEGLETQYF
.,TRBJ2-5,TRBV2,.,TGTGCCAGCAGTGAACCGTCAGGGGAAGAGACCCAGTACTTC,CASSEPSGEETQYF
TRBD2,TRBJ2-5,TRBV6-5,.,TGTGCCAGCAGTGGACTAGAAGAGACCCAGTACTTC,CASSGLEETQYF
TRBD2,TRBJ2-1,TRBV10-3,.,TGTGCCATCAGTGACCGACTAGCCGGGAATGAGCAGTTCTTC,CAISDRLAGNEQFF
.,TRBJ1-4,TRBV10-1,.,TGCGCCAGCAGTGAGTGGCAGGGAATGGAAGGTTTTTTT,CASSEWQGMEGFF
TRBD1,TRBJ1-2,TRBV6-5,.,TGTGCCAGCAGTCACGGGACAGGCTATGGCTACACCTTC,CASSHGTGYGYTF
.,TRBJ2-6,TRBV7-6,.,TGTGCCAGCAGCTTACCTCTATCTGGGGCCAACGTCCTGACTTTC,CASSLPLSGANVLTF
.,TRBJ1-2,TRBV6-5,.,TGTGCCAGCAGTGTACTGGGGTCAGTAGTCTATGGCTACACCTTC,CASSVLGSVVYGYTF
TRBD1,TRBJ1-5,TRBV5-1,.,TGCGCCAGCAGACTTGGACAGGGCTCCAATCAGCCCCAGCATTTT,CASRLGQGSNQPQHF
.,TRBJ1-1,TRBV6-5,few,TGTGCCAGCAGTTACGGAGGGACTGAAGCTTTCTTT,CASSYGGTEAFF
.,TRBJ1-1,TRBV7-6,.,TGTGCCAGCAGCAGGGAGGTGAACACTGAAGCTTTCTTT,CASSREVNTEAFF
.,TRBJ1-2,TRBV19,.,TGTGCCAGTAGTGGCCGGACGAGGACAGAATCCTATGGCTACACCTTC,CASSGRTRTESYGYTF
TRBD1,TRBJ1-2,TRBV4-3,once,TGCGCCAGCAGCCAGCTCCCTGGGACAGGGTATGGCTACACCTTC,CASSQLPGTGYGYTF
TRBD1,TRBJ2-7,TRBV7-3,.,TGTGCCAGCAGCTTTGTCGGGGGACAGGGCTACGAGCAGTACTTC,CASSFVGGQGYEQYF
.,TRBJ2-5,TRBV9,once,TGTGCCAGCAGCGTAGACCAAGAGACCCAGTACTTC,CASSVDQETQYF
.,TRBJ2-7,TRBV14,once,TGTGCCAGCAGCCAAGAGGGGCTTGGCTACGAGCAGTACTTC,CASSQEGLGYEQYF
.,TRBJ2-7,TRBV6-5,.,TGTGCCAGCAGCCCGAGACCGGGACTTAGGGAGCAGTACTTC,CASSPRPGLREQYF
.,TRBJ2-5,TRBV6-1,.,TGTGCCAGCAGTGAAATCGCGGGGACGGTGGAGACCCAGTACTTC,CASSEIAGTVETQYF
.,TRBJ1-1,TRBV10-3,.,TGTGCCATCAGTGAGCCCTCAAAGGGGGGAACGAACACTGAAGCTTTCTTT,CAISEPSKGGTNTEAFF
TRBD1,TRBJ2-2,TRBV19,.,TGTGCCAGTAGTATAGGCAGGGGGTCCGGGGAGCTGTTTTTT,CASSIGRGSGELFF
TRBD1,TRBJ1-2,TRBV4-1,.,TGCGCCAGCAGCCGCGAACTACCGGGACAGGGGGCGTTTGGCTACACCTTC,CASSRELPGQGAFGYTF
.,TRBJ1-1,TRBV7-9,.,TGTGCCAGCACCCTCGTGGGGGGTGCTCTTGAAGCTTTCTTT,CASTLVGGALEAFF
.,TRBJ2-1,TRBV6-4,.,TGTGCCAGCAGTGTAATGGGCGGGTACAATGAGCAGTTCTTC,CASSVMGGYNEQFF
.,TRBJ2-1,TRBV13,once,TGTGCCAGCAGCCGCGACTGGGACAATGAGCAGTTCTTC,CASSRDWDNEQFF
.,TRBJ1-3,TRBV30,.,TGTGCCTGGAGTGACCCTAATAGCTCTGGAAACACCATATATTTT,CAWSDPNSSGNTIYF
TRBD2,TRBJ2-5,TRBV13,.,TGTGCCAGTTCCGGGTCGGGGGGGCATAGGGAGACCCAGTACTTC,CASSGSGGHRETQYF
TRBD2,TRBJ2-3,TRBV7-9,.,TGTGCCAGCAGCTTAGCCCCCGGGGTAGCGGGCTCGTTTGATACGCAGTATTTT,CASSLAPGVAGSFDTQYF
TRBD1,TRBJ1-4,TRBV7-9,.,TGTGCCAGCATACAGGGACAGGAAAAACTGTTTTTT,CASIQGQEKLFF